The T cell receptor beta chain described here comes from a study of monozygotic twins with cystic fibrosis. Sequenced by immunoSEQ multiplex PCR; TCRdb stores in-frame clones only, minus some. Among under 25,000 clones listed, about 97% were seen once. Overall study results and limits: The repertoire was suggested to be naive-dominated, clonality median around 0.01. Shared CDR3 numbers were not associated with age, concordance or severity. J usage was most co-twin-similar in 8 of 16 pairs, V in 13. Monozygotic CF twin pairs shared significantly more nucleotide-identical clonotypes than unrelated CF individuals did.

V shed 3 bases and J shed 3 bases, with 8 bases lying between them. The CDR3 has 14 residues. Germline V CDR1 and CDR2: KGHSH, LQKENI. Details on this clone: Its antigen is unknown.

This rearrangement joins TRBV18 to TRBJ1-4; D not certain. This TCR came from a girl under 18 with cystic fibrosis. The sample consisted of blood. Written as DNA, the CDR3 is TGTGCCAGCTCACCGAGTGGGGCTAATGAAAAACTGTTTTTT. Residues: CASSPSGANEKLFF.